This T cell receptor beta chain was sequenced during a study of blood T cell repertoires in COVID-19 (dated by TCRdb to 2019 to 2021). About the full investigation: The collaborator samples originated in the United States, Italy and Spain and spanned the acute and convalescent phases of COVID-19. Subjects who had been exposed to COVID-19, were actively infected with it, or had recovered from it provided the deeply sampled blood TCRbeta repertoires that made up the dataset. A freely available public database, intended as a resource for researchers studying the immune response to SARS-CoV-2, is where the repertoires were released. The material from the prospective study consisted of cDNA or gDNA derived from T cells, B-cell-depleted T cells, or PBMCs. Sample metadata almost always included a de-identified subject ID, COVID-19 status, age in years and sex. Samples were obtained from the ongoing ImmuneRACE study (first 160 participants) and from roughly 1,300 subjects provided by 6 global collaborators. Where available, HLA class I and class II types were taken from metadata supplied by the sample provider and were not determined by assay-based typing.

The CDR3 sequence holds 15 residues, the cysteine and phenylalanine included. Only the CDR3 portion is preserved as DNA: 45 bases, with reading frame beginning at the first base. V loses 2 bases at its end and J loses 1 base; junction bases beyond the gene matches: 3. Looking up the germline V gene (reference sequence) yields CDR1 SGHKS and CDR2 YYEKEE. This clone was picked up one time. Its recognized antigen is unknown. No qualities accompany the bases; no much larger clone lies one base away. TCRbeta CDR3 regions were amplified from genomic DNA using the immunoSEQ Assay, a bias-controlled multiplex PCR. Turning to the authors' computational methods: Within the assay, amplification of reference gene primers was used to estimate how many nucleated cells each sample contained. To quantify the absolute abundance of each unique TCRbeta CDR3 rearrangement, sequence reads were collapsed and filtered. Productive Simpson clonality was computed per sample as the square root of Simpson's diversity index over productive rearrangements. The clones in this table, taken by TCRdb from immuneACCESS, are in-frame only. Not every clone is retained; where verified, under half of the shortfall comes from an unresolved V gene, and the cause of the rest is unknown. V, J and clone size derive from that table, while D and trimming were established from the DNA sequence. This sample gives about 270,000 clones in total; around nine tenths of them show up just once. Approximately 8.2% of the sample comes from the top ten.

Whole blood was collected in K2EDTA tubes by collaborating institutions according to the institutions' own protocols. For TCRbeta analysis, collaborators shipped samples in one of three forms: frozen whole blood, isolated PBMCs, or DNA extracted from either of those sample types. What the authors observed across the whole study: The quantity of clinical and demographic metadata differed by source and by participant and was supplied without curation.

Material: peripheral blood. The receptor chain draws on TRBV5-5 and TRBJ2-7, with TRBD2 matching 10 junction bases. The sequence was collected from a man between 35 and 55 years old with active or convalescent COVID-19. The CDR3 protein is CASSFGLAASYEQYF. The nucleotide sequence is TGTGCCAGCAGCTTCGGACTAGCGGCATCCTACGAGCAGTACTTC.